The rows below give T cell receptor beta chains drawn from one sample of a study of technical replicates of blood from several donors. Data came from immunoSEQ multiplex PCR; TCRdb stores just in-frame clones and leaves some out. The table has approximately 70,000 clones, roughly 90% seen once. The sample taken for sequencing was T cells isolated from PBMCs. Receptors were obtained from a human donor in good health. CDR3s include the opening cysteine and the closing phenylalanine or tryptophan. Each record gives: V gene, J gene, clone size, D gene, CDR3 protein, CDR3 DNA. D genes are given only for firm matches. Size is omitted from some rows. Given values are once, few, many or a class for expanded clones.

TRBV6-1,TRBJ1-2,.,TRBD1,CASHSPGTGNYGYTF,TGTGCCAGTCATAGCCCGGGGACAGGGAACTATGGCTACACCTTC
TRBV13,TRBJ1-1,.,TRBD1,CASSAGQGLRTEAFF,TGTGCCAGCAGCGCCGGACAGGGACTAAGGACTGAAGCTTTCTTT
TRBV7-8,TRBJ1-2,.,.,CATGLQGPYGYTF,TGTGCCACTGGGTTGCAGGGCCCCTATGGCTACACCTTC
TRBV30,TRBJ2-7,.,TRBD2,CAWRPAGGFYEQYF,TGTGCCTGGAGGCCAGCGGGAGGTTTCTACGAGCAGTACTTC
TRBV13,TRBJ1-4,.,.,CASSFRASEGNEKLFF,TGTGCCAGCAGCTTTCGGGCCTCCGAGGGTAATGAAAAACTGTTTTTT
TRBV2,TRBJ2-3,.,TRBD2,CASSPGTSGFTDTQYF,TGTGCCAGCAGTCCCGGGACTAGCGGTTTCACAGATACGCAGTATTTT
TRBV19,TRBJ1-2,.,TRBD1,CASGQAYGYTF,TGTGCCAGCGGACAGGCCTATGGCTACACCTTC
TRBV19,TRBJ1-1,once,TRBD1,CASSILQGWTEAFF,TGTGCCAGTAGTATACTACAGGGGTGGACTGAAGCTTTCTTT
TRBV13,TRBJ2-1,once,TRBD2,CASSLIAGGVEQFF,TGTGCCAGCAGCTTAATAGCGGGAGGGGTTGAGCAGTTCTTC
TRBV19,TRBJ2-2,.,.,CASSIQPGRPGELFF,TGTGCCAGTAGTATTCAACCAGGGCGTCCCGGGGAGCTGTTTTTT
TRBV4-2,TRBJ2-4,.,.,CASSPAPLAAPHLSF,TGTGCCAGCAGCCCAGCCCCCTTAGCGGCCCCACATCTGTCCTTC
TRBV12-5,TRBJ2-1,.,TRBD2,CASSPGGLAGGEQFF,TGTGCTAGTTCCCCCGGGGGGCTAGCGGGAGGTGAGCAGTTCTTC
TRBV9,TRBJ2-6,.,.,CASSVTGSGANVLTF,TGTGCCAGCAGCGTTACGGGGTCCGGGGCCAACGTCCTGACTTTC
TRBV10-3,TRBJ1-1,.,TRBD1,CAITDRAMNTEAFF,TGTGCCATCACAGACAGGGCGATGAACACTGAAGCTTTCTTT
TRBV19,TRBJ2-4,.,TRBD2,CASSIMLTSGEQYF,TGTGCCAGTAGTATAATGTTGACTAGCGGGGAACAGTACTTC
TRBV7-2,TRBJ2-6,.,.,CASSLGLSGANVLTF,TGTGCCAGCAGCTTAGGTCTCTCTGGGGCCAACGTCCTGACTTTC
TRBV5-6,TRBJ2-1,few,TRBD2,CASSLGAGGPSEQFF,TGTGCCAGCAGCTTGGGAGCGGGAGGGCCCAGTGAGCAGTTCTTC
TRBV7-9,TRBJ2-1,.,TRBD1,CASSLSGQANNEQFF,TGTGCCAGCAGCTTAAGCGGACAGGCAAACAATGAGCAGTTCTTC
TRBV10-1,TRBJ1-2,.,.,CASSADRDINYGYTF,TGCGCCAGCAGTGCTGACAGAGATATTAACTATGGCTACACCTTC
TRBV19,TRBJ2-1,.,TRBD2,CATATSAYNEQFF,TGTGCCACTGCGACTAGCGCTTACAATGAGCAGTTCTTC
TRBV5-1,TRBJ2-4,.,TRBD1,CASSPTGTGIAKNIQYF,TGCGCCAGCAGCCCAACCGGGACAGGGATAGCCAAAAACATTCAGTACTTC
TRBV6-6,TRBJ2-7,.,.,CASSKGEIVVSEQYF,TGTGCCAGCAGCAAAGGAGAAATCGTGGTGAGCGAGCAGTACTTC
TRBV19,TRBJ1-4,few,.,CASSIGGRNNEKLFF,TGTGCCAGTAGTATAGGAGGGAGGAATAATGAAAAACTGTTTTTT
TRBV7-8,TRBJ2-7,.,TRBD1,CASSISPPGQVYEQYF,TGTGCCAGCAGCATTTCTCCCCCGGGACAGGTCTACGAGCAGTACTTC
TRBV30,TRBJ2-2,.,TRBD2,CAWSDLAGAGNSGELFF,TGTGCCTGGAGCGATCTAGCGGGAGCCGGGAACTCCGGGGAGCTGTTTTTT
TRBV4-2,TRBJ2-2,.,TRBD1,CASSSRTGENTGELFF,TGTGCCAGCAGCTCGAGGACAGGCGAGAACACCGGGGAGCTGTTTTTT
TRBV7-3,TRBJ1-1,.,TRBD1,CASSVDRVTEAFF,TGTGCCAGCAGCGTCGACAGGGTCACTGAAGCTTTCTTT
TRBV2,TRBJ2-1,.,TRBD2,CASQAGRVYNEQFF,TGTGCCAGCCAAGCCGGGAGGGTCTACAATGAGCAGTTCTTC
TRBV7-2,TRBJ1-1,.,.,CASSLYRDTEAFF,TGTGCCAGCAGCTTATACAGGGACACTGAAGCTTTCTTT
TRBV4-1,TRBJ2-7,once,.,CASSRDPSGEQYF,TGCGCCAGCAGCCGCGACCCATCGGGCGAGCAGTACTTC
TRBV9,TRBJ2-1,.,.,CASSPRILSYNEQFF,TGTGCCAGCAGCCCGCGGATCCTCTCCTACAATGAGCAGTTCTTC
TRBV7-9,TRBJ2-4,.,.,CASSLPVPSKNIQYF,TGTGCCAGCAGCTTACCGGTTCCATCCAAAAACATTCAGTACTTC
TRBV7-3,TRBJ2-1,.,.,CASQRGQLFEQFF,TGTGCCAGCCAAAGGGGCCAATTATTTGAGCAGTTCTTC
TRBV29-1,TRBJ2-7,.,TRBD1,CSVVMGTGSYEQYF,TGCAGCGTTGTCATGGGGACAGGATCCTACGAGCAGTACTTC
TRBV11-2,TRBJ2-3,.,.,CASSLLDTQYF,TGTGCCAGCAGCTTACTGGATACGCAGTATTTT
TRBV5-6,TRBJ2-1,.,.,CASSLVAGSYNEQFF,TGTGCCAGCAGCTTGGTTGCGGGGTCCTACAATGAGCAGTTCTTC
TRBV5-6,TRBJ2-4,.,.,CASSLRRDKNIQYF,TGTGCCAGCAGCTTGCGACGGGACAAAAACATTCAGTACTTC
TRBV5-4,TRBJ2-5,.,.,CASSLSFVSETQYF,TGTGCCAGCAGCTTGTCTTTTGTATCAGAGACCCAGTACTTC
TRBV29-1,TRBJ1-1,.,.,CSVHTLPGMNTEAFF,TGCAGCGTACACACTCTACCAGGGATGAACACTGAAGCTTTCTTT
TRBV7-2,TRBJ1-1,.,.,CASSFIRGPAFF,TGTGCCAGCAGCTTCATCAGGGGCCCGGCTTTCTTT
TRBV11-2,TRBJ1-2,.,.,CASSLGQGNYGYTF,TGTGCCAGCAGCTTAGGGCAGGGTAACTATGGCTACACCTTC
TRBV2,TRBJ1-2,.,.,CASSTQRAGGYTF,TGTGCCAGCAGTACCCAGAGGGCAGGCGGCTACACCTTC
TRBV27,TRBJ2-5,.,TRBD2,CASSPGLAGQETQYF,TGTGCCAGCAGTCCGGGACTAGCGGGACAAGAGACCCAGTACTTC
TRBV6-5,TRBJ2-1,.,TRBD1,CASRQGYEQFF,TGTGCCAGCAGACAGGGGTATGAGCAGTTCTTC
TRBV9,TRBJ2-1,.,TRBD2,CASSPRGLTSGRTDEQFF,TGTGCCAGCAGCCCGAGAGGCCTGACTAGCGGGAGAACCGATGAGCAGTTCTTC
TRBV7-3,TRBJ2-2,.,.,CASSSVANTGELFF,TGTGCCAGCAGCTCTGTTGCGAACACCGGGGAGCTGTTTTTT
TRBV5-4,TRBJ2-1,.,.,CASSLDAASHSNEQFF,TGTGCCAGCAGCTTGGACGCGGCGTCCCATAGCAATGAGCAGTTCTTC
TRBV4-3,TRBJ2-3,.,.,CASQNLASTDTQYF,TGCGCCAGCCAAAACCTAGCGAGCACAGATACGCAGTATTTT
TRBV7-2,TRBJ2-7,once,.,CASSQGALFIDEQYF,TGTGCCAGCAGCCAAGGGGCACTGTTCATCGACGAGCAGTACTTC
TRBV6-5,TRBJ1-1,few,TRBD1,CASSGGTATEAFF,TGTGCCAGCAGTGGAGGGACAGCCACTGAAGCTTTCTTT
TRBV13,TRBJ2-3,few,.,CASSDGGGYGTDTQYF,TGTGCCAGCAGCGACGGCGGAGGCTATGGCACAGATACGCAGTATTTT
TRBV28,TRBJ2-7,.,.,CASSSRQVYEQYF,TGTGCCAGCTCCTCCCGGCAGGTCTACGAGCAGTACTTC
TRBV7-9,TRBJ1-1,.,.,CASSLQTLGEAFF,TGTGCCAGCAGCTTACAGACGCTCGGGGAAGCTTTCTTT
TRBV7-3,TRBJ2-7,.,.,CASSPYTGGYEQYF,TGTGCCAGCAGCCCATATACGGGTGGCTACGAGCAGTACTTC